The T cell receptor (beta chain) described here comes from a study of blood T cell repertoires in COVID-19. Turning to the study itself: Both acute and convalescent COVID-19 samples were obtained from the United States, Italy and Spain.

There are 16 residues in the CDR3. The germline CDR1 and CDR2 sequences are SGHDN and FVKESK. Trimming at V came to 4 bases and at J to 6 bases, leaving 7 bases not matched to a gene. In the study's own analysis: Scientists estimated how many nucleated cells there were by amplifying reference gene primers. Libraries were prepared by immunoSEQ multiplex PCR; TCRdb keeps only in-frame clonotypes and omits some of them. V and J calls and clone size are copied from that table; D and trimming were computed from the DNA. The profile covers 150,000 to 200,000 clones, with over 70% appearing a single time and 8% to 13% taken by the ten largest. Cohort placement rested on clinical history that participants reported themselves. Recovery meant two consecutive negative NP/OP PCR tests, professional clearance, or resolved symptoms.

This sequence joins TRBV14 and TRBJ2-1, with TRBD2 matching 12 bases. The TCR was taken from a man aged 45-65 years who had recovered from COVID-19. Specimen: PBMCs or T cells enriched from blood (not recorded which). The CDR3 spells CASSPRLAGVGNEQFF. CDR3 nucleotides: TGTGCCAGCAGCCCTCGACTAGCGGGAGTGGGCAATGAGCAGTTCTTC.